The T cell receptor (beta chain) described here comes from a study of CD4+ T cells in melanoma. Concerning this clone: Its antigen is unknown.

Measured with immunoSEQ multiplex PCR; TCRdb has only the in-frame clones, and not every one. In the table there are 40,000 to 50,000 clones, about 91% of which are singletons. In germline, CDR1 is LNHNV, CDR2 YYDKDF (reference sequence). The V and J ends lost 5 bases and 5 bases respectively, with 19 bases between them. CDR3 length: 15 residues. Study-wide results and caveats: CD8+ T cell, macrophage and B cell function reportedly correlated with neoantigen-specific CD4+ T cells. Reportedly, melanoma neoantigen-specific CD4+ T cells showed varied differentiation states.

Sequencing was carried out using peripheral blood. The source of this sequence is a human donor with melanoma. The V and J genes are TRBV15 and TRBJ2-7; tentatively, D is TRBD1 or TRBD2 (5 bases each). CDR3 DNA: TGTGCCACCAGCGGACCCGGGACCGGGAACAACGAGCAGTACTTC. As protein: CATSGPGTGNNEQYF.